This TCR beta chain comes out of a study of cytomegalovirus exposure and HLA in healthy donors. Study results and limitations: Common viral pathogens seemed, in a later analysis, to connect with several of the most significant clusters.

CDR1 is SQVTM, CDR2 ANQGSEA, per germline. The CDR3 consists of 16 residues. Losses at the gene ends were 0 bases for V and 1 base for J; bases not matched to a gene: 6. A remark on this clone: Its cognate antigen is unknown.

The PCR was carried out with 60 Vbeta primers and 13 Jbeta primers. Clones were read by immunoSEQ multiplex PCR, and TCRdb kept only the in-frame ones, dropping some. The listing records more than 40,000 clones. The rearrangement uses TRBV29-1 and TRBJ2-7; 10 nucleotides agree with TRBD1. Sequencing was done on a sample of PBMCs. The receptor's source is a man between 35 and 55 years old in good health and CMV-seropositive. The CDR3 region has the DNA TGCAGCGTTGAAGATCAGTCGGGACAGGGGTCCTACGAGCAGTACTTC. Amino acid sequence: CSVEDQSGQGSYEQYF.